This T cell receptor (beta chain) was sequenced for a study of T cells in Graves' hyperthyroidism and ophthalmopathy (dated by TCRdb to between 2018 and 2020). About the full investigation: Peripheral blood was sampled at the time of initial diagnosis, prior to any treatment. To identify distinguishing TCR V-J signatures, a discovery cohort of 90 to 100 patients was used, comprising under 45 with Graves' ophthalmopathy and 57 with stable Graves' hyperthyroidism. An independent validation cohort of 18 to 20 hyperthyroidism patients and 17 patients who later progressed to ophthalmopathy tested prospective prediction of ophthalmopathy. The approximately 100 discovery patients were divided at random into training and test sets in a 7:3 ratio. In six Graves' hyperthyroidism patients, the study also compared T-cell repertoires from thyroid tissue with T-cell repertoires from blood. After sampling, hyperthyroidism patients received methimazole starting at 30 mg daily, and ophthalmopathy patients received high-dose intravenous methylprednisolone. The paper describes TCR Vbeta CDR3 sequencing of some 130 peripheral blood samples, made up of 43 ophthalmopathy patients, 70 to 80 hyperthyroidism patients and 17 progressor patients. Study-level results and caveats: Sample size was not statistically predetermined, and blinding of investigators to group allocation was not performed. A model built on a 13 V-J signature distinguished ophthalmopathy from stable hyperthyroidism, reaching roughly 88% sensitivity and under 84% specificity in cross-validation and 80%/75% in testing. In validation, the model predicted progression to ophthalmopathy a median of roughly 6.5 months before onset, with approximately 71% sensitivity and just under 75% specificity. Most expanded thyroid clonotypes (frequency above 0.001) were also detected in blood, a finding suggesting that blood repertoires may reflect thyroid immune responses.

A patient counted as having stable Graves' hyperthyroidism if no progression to ophthalmopathy occurred over 18 months of follow-up. Hyperthyroidism patients were newly diagnosed, had a disease duration of under 2 months, and were aged 18 to 65 years. The study excluded patients with uncontrolled infections, other autoimmune diseases, pregnancy or lactation. Diagnoses were established on the basis of clinical symptoms, serum thyroxine and TRAb, thyroid ultrasound, and orbital computed tomography. PBMCs were isolated from about 9.1 ml of fresh peripheral blood by Ficoll-Paque density gradient centrifugation. Trizol reagent was used to extract total RNA, and RNA quality was then checked on an Agilent 2100 Bioanalyzer. Its CDR3 holds 16 amino acids, cysteine through phenylalanine. Left in the record is the CDR3 DNA by itself, 48 bases read in frame from the first base. As encoded in the germline V gene, CDR1 is SGHVS while CDR2 is FQNEAQ. Cut back by 1 base and 1 base, the V and J ends lie 11 bases apart.

This clonotype has just a few counts. This receptor's antigen is unknown. No quality values exist for individual bases; no much larger clone is one base distant. TCR beta CDR3 regions were amplified from RNA transcripts. For the first round of RT-PCR on the TCR CDR3, the HTBI primer set was used together with the Qiagen OneStep RT-PCR kit. Libraries were constructed in a second round of multiplex PCR, after which size selection and purification were performed. The libraries were sequenced on an Illumina HiSeq2000 using paired-end 100 bp reads. The original pipeline was this. SOAPnuke was used to process the raw data, throwing out any read that contained adapters or uncalled bases, had a mean Phred below 15, or lacked an exact constant-primer or identifier match. COPE v1.2.5 was used to merge high-quality paired reads, and clonotypes were defined as unique nucleotide sequences. Clonotypes were aligned to IMGT TRBV, TRBD and TRBJ reference segments using MiTCR v1.1. The analysis included only V-J combinations with a frequency above 0.0001, which together covered around 99% of the repertoires. A TCS score was defined as the ratio of F50 (clonal expansion) to E x V (chaos), with BLOSUM62-based TCRdist applied between CDR3 peptides within each V-J. Welch's t-statistics and random forest reduced 514 V-J features to 10 to 15, which were used in a naive Bayes classifier (R e1071). Using fastp at Q25 and MiXCR, TCRdb reprocessed the public reads and kept productive beta chains. Rows with one shared CDR3 protein collapse into an entry with the most common genes and DNA. TCRdb's processing, not the authors', yielded these V and J calls. The sample profile shows 380,000 or so distinct CDR3 sequences; approximately 15% of them were found once. The ten largest clones take up 20% to 25% of the sample.

The source of this sequence is a woman in her twenties or thirties with Graves' hyperthyroidism. What was sequenced was blood. The chain employs TRBV7-8 and TRBJ1-5; TRBD1 is a weak D gene call, 5 bases matching. The DNA sequence reads TGTGCCAGCAGCTTAGAAGGGGCTGGGAGCAATCAGCCCCAGCATTTT. This sequence encodes CASSLEGAGSNQPQHF.